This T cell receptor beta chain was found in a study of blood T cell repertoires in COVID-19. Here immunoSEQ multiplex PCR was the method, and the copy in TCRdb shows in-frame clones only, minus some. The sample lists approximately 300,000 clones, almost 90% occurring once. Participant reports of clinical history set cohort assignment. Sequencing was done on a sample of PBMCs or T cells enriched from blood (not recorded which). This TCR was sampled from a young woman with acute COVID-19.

CDR3 sequence reads: CASRKGGVNEKLFF. The DNA for the CDR3 is TGTGCCAGCAGAAAAGGGGGGGTTAATGAAAAACTGTTTTTT. The V call is TRBV5-5, the J call TRBJ1-4; weak D call: TRBD1 (6 bases). CDR1 SGHKS and CDR2 YYEKEE come from the germline V gene (reference sequence). The V end was cut by 5 bases, the J end by 4 bases, with 12 bases between. This CDR3 has 14 residues.